The entry below describes one T cell receptor beta chain. Its specific antigen is unknown. No qualities accompany the bases; no much larger clone lies one base away. The data were obtained in a study of OX40 agonist ivuxolimab in advanced cancers. Broadly, across the study: The costimulatory receptor OX40 (CD134) was targeted by ivuxolimab, a fully human IgG2 agonistic monoclonal antibody. The paper covers the monotherapy dose-escalation part of the phase I ivuxolimab trial, which included N of about 56 patients. In the dose-escalation cohort, approximately 80% of patients were male, and the mean age was approximately 60 years with a range of roughly 23 to 90. Intravenous ivuxolimab was administered to patients every 2 weeks at six dose levels: 0.01, 0.1, 0.3, 1.5, 3 and 10 mg/kg. Three dose-escalation patients achieved partial responses, one with hepatocellular carcinoma and two with cutaneous melanoma. Among the roughly 52 dose-escalation patients, 19 had hepatocellular carcinoma, approximately 15 melanoma, 9 renal cell carcinoma and 9 head and neck cancer. Peripheral TCRbeta sequencing aimed to test whether ivuxolimab altered TCR sequence diversity and caused clonal T-cell expansion. Patients were allowed to have had prior anti-PD-1, anti-PD-L1 or anti-CTLA-4 therapy, and around two fifths of the dose-escalation patients had been treated with checkpoint inhibitors. General study outcomes and caveats: Low levels of normalized T-cell clonal expansion were also seen in some patients who did not respond. At doses of 0.1 to 3.0 mg/kg, clonal expansion of both CD4+ and CD8+ blood T cells was observed from baseline to week 6. In the 0.1-3.0 mg/kg groups, partial responders had among the lowest normalized peripheral clonal expansion, particularly in CD8+ T cells. The antigen specificity of the peripheral T cells that underwent clonal expansion was not determined. After ivuxolimab, more expanded clones were found on average in CD8+ T cells than in CD4+ T cells.

Patients with autoimmune disease history or receiving systemic immunosuppression were excluded from the trial. In every dose cohort, peripheral blood was drawn for TCR sequencing at baseline, cycle 4 day 1, and cycle 7 day 1. Samples came from an open-label, multicenter, first-in-human phase I dose-escalation trial of ivuxolimab. Adults with locally advanced or metastatic melanoma, renal cell carcinoma, hepatocellular carcinoma or head and neck squamous cell carcinoma were enrolled in the trial. Before TCR sequencing, CD4+ T cells and CD8+ T cells were sorted from peripheral blood as separate populations. Genomic DNA was extracted from sorted cells for sequencing of the TCRbeta CDR3 region. The immunoSEQ Assay was used to sequence the TCRbeta CDR3 regions. What TCRdb holds here is the immuneACCESS table cut down to in-frame rearrangements. Part of the clones is not present; checked against another copy, under half of the missing clones reflect an unresolved V gene, and the others are unexplained. This sample holds fewer than 80,000 clones; 80% to 90% were observed only once. The top ten constitute around 11% of the sample.

From the cysteine through the phenylalanine, the CDR3 covers 14 amino acids. Of all the DNA, just the CDR3 is kept, 42 bases in frame from base 1. CDR1 and CDR2 (KGHSH, LQKENI) derive from the germline V gene. V is pared back by 5 bases and J by 1 base, with 11 bases lying between the germline termini. The sequencing used CD4+ or CD8+ T cells sorted from blood, collected in a trial of the OX40 agonist ivuxolimab. The receptor chain draws on TRBV18 and TRBJ1-1; TRBD1 is perhaps the D gene, given 5 matching bases. The clonotype was recovered from an adult with an advanced solid tumor such as melanoma, head and neck, liver or kidney cancer. CDR3 reads: CASSSGGWNTEAFF. The nucleotide sequence reads as follows: TGTGCCAGCTCATCCGGGGGTTGGAACACTGAAGCTTTCTTT.